A selection of T cell receptor beta chains follows, all from one sample in a study. TCRdb called the 5' RACE reads again in MiXCR, with one record for every CDR3 protein. The profile shows over 45,000 distinct CDR3 sequences, less than 30% of them singletons. Sequenced sample: tumor-infiltrating Tregs sorted from the breast tumor. The receptor source for this set is a female donor with breast cancer. Both conserved end residues are part of each CDR3. The D gene is left open where the match is weak. The size entry is marked missing in some rows and otherwise reads once, few, many or a size class.

v_gene	abundance	j_gene	d_gene	CDR3aa	CDR3nt
TRBV20-1	NA	TRBJ2-7	TRBD1	CSAETGAEKLSSYEQYF	TGCAGTGCTGAGACAGGGGCGGAAAAACTAAGCTCCTACGAGCAGTACTTC
TRBV7-3	few	TRBJ2-2	TRBD1	CASSLTATGGAGTGELFF	TGTGCCAGCAGCTTAACGGCGACAGGGGGCGCAGGGACCGGGGAGCTGTTTTTT
TRBV4-2	many	TRBJ2-7	NA	CASSQGGTATYEQYF	TGTGCCAGCAGCCAGGGAGGGACAGCCACCTACGAGCAGTACTTC
TRBV11-2	few	TRBJ2-7	NA	CASSRGTQSYEQYF	TGTGCCAGCAGCAGGGGGACACAGTCCTACGAGCAGTACTTC
TRBV5-4	many	TRBJ1-1	NA	CASSLDYNTEAFF	TGTGCCAGCAGCTTGGACTACAACACTGAAGCTTTCTTT
TRBV12-3/TRBV12-4	medium-sized	TRBJ1-6	TRBD1	CASSGLTGARSPLHF	TGTGCCAGCAGCGGGCTGACAGGGGCGCGTTCACCCCTCCACTTT
TRBV7-7	many	TRBJ1-1	NA	CASSLSLNTEAFF	TGTGCTAGCAGCTTAAGCTTGAACACTGAAGCTTTCTTT
TRBV6-5	many	TRBJ1-4	NA	CASRVGEANEKLFF	TGTGCCAGCAGAGTAGGGGAAGCTAATGAAAAACTGTTTTTT
TRBV10-3	NA	TRBJ1-6	NA	CAISDKRGPHNSPLHF	TGTGCCATCAGTGATAAGAGGGGACCTCACAATTCACCCCTCCACTTT
TRBV9	NA	TRBJ2-7	NA	CASSVGPTSAYEQYF	TGTGCCAGCAGCGTAGGCCCCACTTCTGCCTACGAGCAGTACTTC
TRBV4-3	few	TRBJ2-3	NA	CASSRGVSAGIQYF	TGCGCCAGCAGCCGAGGGGTCTCCGCGGGAATACAGTATTTT
TRBV30	NA	TRBJ1-5	NA	CAWSPGSDYPSTDTQHF	TGTGCCTGGAGCCCGGGATCGGACTACCCAAGCACAGATACGCAGCATTTT
TRBV3-1	NA	TRBJ2-5	TRBD2	CASSQDGLVGETQYF	TGTGCCAGCAGCCAAGACGGACTAGTAGGAGAGACCCAGTACTTC
TRBV12-3/TRBV12-4	many	TRBJ2-7	TRBD1	CASSPRDRGLRQYF	TGTGCCAGCAGTCCCCGGGACAGGGGGCTTAGGCAGTACTTC
TRBV3-1	few	TRBJ2-5	TRBD2	CASSRLAGGPETQYF	TGTGCCAGCAGCCGACTAGCGGGGGGGCCAGAGACCCAGTACTTC
TRBV7-2	many	TRBJ2-7	NA	CASSLHAGGHYEQYF	TGTGCCAGCAGCTTACATGCCGGGGGGCACTACGAGCAGTACTTC
TRBV5-5	NA	TRBJ1-1	TRBD1	CASLGQGRTEAFF	TGTGCCAGCTTAGGACAGGGGAGGACTGAAGCTTTCTTT
TRBV5-6	NA	TRBJ1-5	NA	CASSRTETQPQHF	TGTGCCAGCAGCCGGACAGAAACTCAGCCCCAGCATTTT
TRBV12-3/TRBV12-4	NA	TRBJ2-3	NA	CASSFLLGTDTQYF	TGTGCCAGCAGTTTCCTTCTGGGCACAGATACGCAGTATTTT
TRBV20-1	few	TRBJ2-6	TRBD1	CSARDRVGANVLTF	TGCAGTGCCCGCGACAGGGTGGGGGCCAACGTCCTGACTTTC
TRBV7-8	few	TRBJ1-4	TRBD1	CASSLADRDWGKLFF	TGTGCCAGCAGTTTAGCGGACAGGGACTGGGGAAAACTGTTTTTT
TRBV9	many	TRBJ2-5	NA	CASSPGPQETQYF	TGTGCCAGCAGCCCCGGCCCCCAAGAGACCCAGTACTTC
TRBV4-1	NA	TRBJ1-1	TRBD1	CASSQKQGWTEAFF	TGCGCCAGCAGCCAGAAACAGGGGTGGACTGAAGCTTTCTTT
TRBV6-1	few	TRBJ2-1	TRBD2	CASSWTSGSGNEQFF	TGTGCCAGCAGTTGGACTAGCGGGAGTGGCAATGAGCAGTTCTTC
TRBV6-6	few	TRBJ1-6	TRBD1	CASRTGGYNSPLHF	TGTGCCAGCAGGACAGGGGGCTATAATTCACCCCTCCACTTT
TRBV12-3/TRBV12-4	few	TRBJ1-2	TRBD1	CASSSGQGNYGYTF	TGTGCCAGCAGCTCCGGACAGGGGAACTATGGCTACACCTTC
TRBV7-8	few	TRBJ2-5	NA	CASSLYGGTETQYF	TGTGCCAGCAGCTTATATGGTGGTACGGAGACCCAGTACTTC
TRBV20-1	few	TRBJ2-1	NA	CSAYLNNEQFF	TGCAGTGCTTATCTTAACAATGAGCAGTTCTTC
TRBV7-2	few	TRBJ2-7	TRBD1	CASKPRGPGEQYF	TGTGCCAGCAAACCGAGGGGGCCGGGAGAGCAGTACTTC
TRBV4-1	NA	TRBJ2-3	NA	CASSQGPRTDTQYF	TGCGCCAGCAGCCAAGGGCCTCGCACAGATACGCAGTATTTT
TRBV15	NA	TRBJ1-4	NA	CATSRRNEKLFF	TGTGCCACCAGCAGGCGGAATGAAAAACTGTTTTTT
TRBV20-1	NA	TRBJ2-3	NA	CSARVPGTDTQYF	TGCAGTGCTAGAGTTCCGGGGACAGATACGCAGTATTTT
TRBV27	NA	TRBJ2-5	NA	CASSFYPGQVTRYF	TGTGCCAGCAGTTTTTACCCGGGCCAGGTGACCCGGTACTTC
TRBV12-3/TRBV12-4	NA	TRBJ1-2	NA	CASGLFGGADGYGYTF	TGTGCCAGCGGTTTATTTGGAGGGGCCGACGGCTATGGCTACACCTTC
TRBV6-5	few	TRBJ2-3	NA	CASSYDRGAGSDTQYF	TGTGCCAGCAGTTACGATCGGGGAGCGGGTTCGGATACGCAGTATTTT
TRBV12-3/TRBV12-4	many	TRBJ1-1	NA	CASSFPPGNTEAFF	TGTGCCAGCAGTTTTCCCCCGGGGAACACTGAAGCTTTCTTT
TRBV15	few	TRBJ2-5	NA	CATSRETEPQETQYF	TGTGCCACCAGCAGAGAGACAGAACCACAAGAGACCCAGTACTTC
TRBV10-3	NA	TRBJ2-7	NA	CAISTGTDLAEQYF	TGTGCCATCAGTACCGGGACGGACCTTGCGGAGCAGTACTTC
TRBV3-1	NA	TRBJ2-3	NA	CASSQTGTPTDTQYF	TGTGCCAGCAGCCAAACGGGTACTCCCACAGATACGCAGTATTTT
TRBV20-1	many	TRBJ1-5	NA	CSALEPWGNQPQHF	TGCAGTGCTTTGGAGCCGTGGGGCAATCAGCCCCAGCATTTT
TRBV6-5	NA	TRBJ2-7	TRBD1	CTSSSRDRGYEQYF	TGTACCAGCAGTAGCCGGGACAGGGGGTACGAGCAGTACTTC
TRBV10-3	NA	TRBJ1-2	NA	CAISLEGYGYTF	TGTGCCATCAGCCTCGAGGGCTATGGCTACACCTTC
TRBV5-1	many	TRBJ1-1	NA	CASSLQGPRDTEAFF	TGCGCCAGCAGCCTACAGGGTCCACGGGACACTGAAGCTTTCTTT
TRBV7-2	NA	TRBJ2-3	TRBD2	CASSLESAGVSASTDTQYF	TGTGCCAGCAGCTTAGAGTCAGCGGGGGTCTCTGCTAGCACAGATACGCAGTATTTT
TRBV4-1	few	TRBJ1-2	NA	CASSQGVGPSHGYTF	TGCGCCAGCAGCCAAGGTGTGGGGCCCTCGCATGGCTACACCTTC
TRBV19	NA	TRBJ1-1	TRBD1	CASSSGQGDTEAFF	TGTGCCAGTAGTTCCGGGCAGGGGGACACTGAAGCTTTCTTT
TRBV18	NA	TRBJ2-3	NA	CASSPADTQYF	TGTGCCAGCTCACCGGCAGATACGCAGTATTTT
TRBV20-1	NA	TRBJ2-5	NA	CSARALANQETQYF	TGCAGTGCTAGGGCTCTGGCGAACCAAGAGACCCAGTACTTC
TRBV7-9	many	TRBJ2-3	NA	CASSPKGPDTQYF	TGTGCCAGCAGCCCCAAGGGCCCAGATACGCAGTATTTT
TRBV12-3/TRBV12-4	NA	TRBJ2-6	NA	CASSLMGDTGANVLTF	TGTGCCAGCAGTTTAATGGGAGACACTGGGGCCAACGTCCTGACTTTC
TRBV20-1	few	TRBJ1-2	TRBD1	CSALPRDSYGYTF	TGCAGTGCTCTACCCAGGGACAGCTATGGCTACACCTTC
TRBV24-1	many	TRBJ2-1	NA	CATSEGHNNEQFF	TGTGCCACCAGTGAGGGGCACAACAATGAGCAGTTCTTC
TRBV5-1	NA	TRBJ2-2	NA	CASSFAGELFF	TGCGCCAGCAGCTTTGCCGGGGAGCTGTTTTTT
TRBV28	few	TRBJ2-5	TRBD1	CASFDREETQYF	TGTGCCAGCTTCGACAGGGAAGAGACCCAGTACTTC